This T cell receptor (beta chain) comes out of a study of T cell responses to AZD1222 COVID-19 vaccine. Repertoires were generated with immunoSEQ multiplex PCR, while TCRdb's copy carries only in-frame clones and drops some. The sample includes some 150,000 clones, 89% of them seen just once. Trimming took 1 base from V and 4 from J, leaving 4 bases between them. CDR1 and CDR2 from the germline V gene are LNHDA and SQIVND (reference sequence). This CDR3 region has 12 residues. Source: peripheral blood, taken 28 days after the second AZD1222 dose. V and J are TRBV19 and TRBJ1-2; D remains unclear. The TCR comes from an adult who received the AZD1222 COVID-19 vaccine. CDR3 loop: CASSIAGYGYTF. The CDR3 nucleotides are TGTGCCAGTAGTATAGCGGGCTATGGCTACACCTTC.